The TCR beta chain under discussion was sequenced for a study of yellow fever vaccine responses in identical twins. Of note for this clonotype: Its antigen is unknown.

Study conclusions and caveats: Twins reportedly mounted vaccine T cell responses that seemed partly convergent, partly personalized.

From the RT-PCR reads, TCRdb called clonotypes with MiXCR, one entry per CDR3 protein. There are about 6,000 distinct CDR3 sequences in the sample; about three quarters occur only once, and roughly 2.7% lies in the top ten. The TCR originated in a woman aged 18-29 years who received the yellow fever vaccine. The sequencing used T cells from blood (PBMCs), unsorted or a sorted subset (not recorded which), collected before or after yellow fever vaccination (not recorded which).

The CDR3 protein is CSVEQYNEQFF. The CDR3 DNA reads as TGCAGCGTTGAACAATACAATGAGCAGTTCTTC. This chain connects TRBV29-1 to TRBJ2-1; D not certain. V lost 2 bases to trimming and J lost 4 bases, with 3 bases between them. CDR1 and CDR2 from the germline V gene are SQVTM and ANQGSEA. The CDR3 spans 11 residues.